These T cell receptor beta chains were read from a single sample in a study of blood T cell repertoires in COVID-19. Assay: immunoSEQ multiplex PCR; the TCRdb copy retains only in-frame clones and omits some. This repertoire shows 63,000 or so clones, under 90% found once; its top ten account for approximately 1.5%. The sequencing sample was made of peripheral blood. These TCRs come from a man aged 60 to 69 with acute or convalescent COVID-19. The CDR3 runs from the conserved cysteine through the conserved F or W. A D gene is named only where the DNA matches it firmly. Where a row states a size, it is once, few, many or the class of an expanded clone; other rows omit it.

CDR3nt: TGTGCCAGCAGCTCCTGGACAGGGAGTAAGACCGGGGAGCTGTTTTTT; CDR3aa: CASSSWTGSKTGELFF; j_gene: TRBJ2-2; v_gene: TRBV7-8; d_gene: TRBD1; abundance: few
CDR3nt: TGTGCCAGCAGCGCGACCTGGGGCGACTCTGGAAACACCATATATTTT; CDR3aa: CASSATWGDSGNTIYF; j_gene: TRBJ1-3; v_gene: TRBV9; d_gene: .; abundance: .
CDR3nt: TGTGCCAGCAGCTTCGCAGGAATGAACACTGAAGCTTTCTTT; CDR3aa: CASSFAGMNTEAFF; j_gene: TRBJ1-1; v_gene: TRBV11-2; d_gene: .; abundance: .
CDR3nt: TGCGCCAGCAGCCCCGGGTACACGACGAACACTGAAGCTTTCTTT; CDR3aa: CASSPGYTTNTEAFF; j_gene: TRBJ1-1; v_gene: TRBV5-1; d_gene: .; abundance: .
CDR3nt: TGTGCCAGCAGCTTAGGGGCAGGGATTCGGGATACGCAGTATTTT; CDR3aa: CASSLGAGIRDTQYF; j_gene: TRBJ2-3; v_gene: TRBV7-2; d_gene: .; abundance: .
CDR3nt: TGTGCCAGCAGGGAGGACAGGGTCTTTGGCTACACCTTC; CDR3aa: CASREDRVFGYTF; j_gene: TRBJ1-2; v_gene: TRBV6-5; d_gene: TRBD1; abundance: .
CDR3nt: TGTGCCATCAGTGAATCCACCCGGGGCACCGGGGAGCTGTTTTTT; CDR3aa: CAISESTRGTGELFF; j_gene: TRBJ2-2; v_gene: TRBV10-3; d_gene: .; abundance: .
CDR3nt: TGTGCCAGCAGCCCCCAGTTTAACTATGGCTACACCTTC; CDR3aa: CASSPQFNYGYTF; j_gene: TRBJ1-2; v_gene: TRBV3-1/TRBV3-2; d_gene: .; abundance: once
CDR3nt: TGTGCCAGCAGTTCAGGCTATAGCTCCTATAATTCACCCCTCCACTTT; CDR3aa: CASSSGYSSYNSPLHF; j_gene: TRBJ1-6; v_gene: TRBV6-5; d_gene: .; abundance: .
CDR3nt: TGTGCCATCAGTGAGTCAGGTAGCGGGGGGCCTTTTTCGAGCACAGATACGCAGTATTTT; CDR3aa: CAISESGSGGPFSSTDTQYF; j_gene: TRBJ2-3; v_gene: TRBV10-3; d_gene: TRBD2; abundance: .
CDR3nt: TGCGCCAGCAGTGGATCACCGGACAGGGGCCGCACCTCGAACACTGAAGCTTTCTTT; CDR3aa: CASSGSPDRGRTSNTEAFF; j_gene: TRBJ1-1; v_gene: TRBV10-1; d_gene: TRBD1; abundance: .
CDR3nt: TGCGCCAGCAGCACCGACTACACTGAAGCTTTCTTT; CDR3aa: CASSTDYTEAFF; j_gene: TRBJ1-1; v_gene: TRBV5-1; d_gene: .; abundance: .
CDR3nt: TGCGCCAGCAGCTTGGCAGGGGGTTACACAGATACGCAGTATTTT; CDR3aa: CASSLAGGYTDTQYF; j_gene: TRBJ2-3; v_gene: TRBV5-1; d_gene: TRBD1; abundance: .
CDR3nt: TGTGCCAGCAGCCTAAAACGGGGGTCTAACACTGAAGCTTTCTTT; CDR3aa: CASSLKRGSNTEAFF; j_gene: TRBJ1-1; v_gene: TRBV9; d_gene: .; abundance: .
CDR3nt: TGTGCCAGCAGTTACTCGGAGGGCAACTATGGCTACACCTTC; CDR3aa: CASSYSEGNYGYTF; j_gene: TRBJ1-2; v_gene: TRBV6-6; d_gene: .; abundance: .
CDR3nt: TGTGCCAGCAGCTTGAAGTCCGGGACAGGGGTTTCAGATACGCAGTATTTT; CDR3aa: CASSLKSGTGVSDTQYF; j_gene: TRBJ2-3; v_gene: TRBV5-6; d_gene: TRBD1; abundance: .
CDR3nt: TGTGCCAGTAGTATCGGGGGGGTTGTGAACACTGAAGCTTTCTTT; CDR3aa: CASSIGGVVNTEAFF; j_gene: TRBJ1-1; v_gene: TRBV19; d_gene: .; abundance: few
CDR3nt: TGTGCCAGCAAAGGGGCAGTTACAAGTGAGCAGTTCTTC; CDR3aa: CASKGAVTSEQFF; j_gene: TRBJ2-1; v_gene: TRBV27; d_gene: .; abundance: .
CDR3nt: TGTGCCAGCAGTAGGGACAGGGATGCCTATGGCTACACCTTC; CDR3aa: CASSRDRDAYGYTF; j_gene: TRBJ1-2; v_gene: TRBV2; d_gene: TRBD1; abundance: .
CDR3nt: TGTGCCAGCAGTCCCCGGGGTAAGGCCTACGAGCAGTACTTC; CDR3aa: CASSPRGKAYEQYF; j_gene: TRBJ2-7; v_gene: TRBV2; d_gene: .; abundance: .
CDR3nt: TGTGCCAGCAGCCCTTTAGCGGGGGTGGGGAATGAGCAGTTCTTC; CDR3aa: CASSPLAGVGNEQFF; j_gene: TRBJ2-1; v_gene: TRBV3-1/TRBV3-2; d_gene: TRBD2; abundance: .
CDR3nt: TGTGCCAGCAGCTGGGGACTAGACAATGAGCAGTTCTTC; CDR3aa: CASSWGLDNEQFF; j_gene: TRBJ2-1; v_gene: TRBV7-6; d_gene: TRBD2; abundance: .
CDR3nt: TGTGCCAGCAGTAAAAAGCGGCTCGCGACGGATACGCAGTATTTT; CDR3aa: CASSKKRLATDTQYF; j_gene: TRBJ2-3; v_gene: TRBV6-5; d_gene: .; abundance: few
CDR3nt: TGTGCCAGCAGCTATACCGGGACAGGGGGCCATGAGCAGTTCTTC; CDR3aa: CASSYTGTGGHEQFF; j_gene: TRBJ2-1; v_gene: TRBV7-6; d_gene: TRBD1; abundance: .
CDR3nt: TGCGCCAGCAGCTTGGAACGGGCGGGGACGCCCCAGCATTTT; CDR3aa: CASSLERAGTPQHF; j_gene: TRBJ1-5; v_gene: TRBV5-1; d_gene: .; abundance: .
CDR3nt: TGTGCCTGGAGTTTTAAGGACAGGGAGAGGATGTACTTC; CDR3aa: CAWSFKDRERMYF; j_gene: TRBJ2-7; v_gene: TRBV30; d_gene: TRBD1; abundance: .
CDR3nt: TGTGCCAGCCGTGACAGGGGTAGCAATCAGCCCCAGCATTTT; CDR3aa: CASRDRGSNQPQHF; j_gene: TRBJ1-5; v_gene: TRBV19; d_gene: TRBD1; abundance: .
CDR3nt: TGTGCCAGCAGCGTGTTTAACGGGAATCAGCCCCAGCATTTT; CDR3aa: CASSVFNGNQPQHF; j_gene: TRBJ1-5; v_gene: TRBV5-4; d_gene: .; abundance: .
CDR3nt: TGTGCCAGCTCACCACCCCGCCAGGGGGAGGATAATGAAAAACTGTTTTTT; CDR3aa: CASSPPRQGEDNEKLFF; j_gene: TRBJ1-4; v_gene: TRBV18; d_gene: TRBD1; abundance: .
CDR3nt: TGTGCCAGCAGCGCCACAGGGGGCAATCAGCCCCAGCATTTT; CDR3aa: CASSATGGNQPQHF; j_gene: TRBJ1-5; v_gene: TRBV9; d_gene: TRBD1; abundance: .
CDR3nt: TGTGCCAGCAGCTTTGGGGGGAGGGCCGGCTGGCCCAATGAGCAGTTCTTC; CDR3aa: CASSFGGRAGWPNEQFF; j_gene: TRBJ2-1; v_gene: TRBV12-1; d_gene: .; abundance: .
CDR3nt: TGTGCCAGCAGTGAAGCTCGTTTGGGGACTAGCGGGGGGGCTGCCTACAATGAGCAGTTCTTC; CDR3aa: CASSEARLGTSGGAAYNEQFF; j_gene: TRBJ2-1; v_gene: TRBV2; d_gene: TRBD2; abundance: .
CDR3nt: TGTGCCAGCAGCGTGGCGGGGGGGCCGTCAAATGAGCAGTTCTTC; CDR3aa: CASSVAGGPSNEQFF; j_gene: TRBJ2-1; v_gene: TRBV9; d_gene: TRBD2; abundance: .
CDR3nt: TGTGCCAGCAGGCCTACAGGGGGTCAGCCCCAGCATTTT; CDR3aa: CASRPTGGQPQHF; j_gene: TRBJ1-5; v_gene: TRBV6-5; d_gene: TRBD1; abundance: .
CDR3nt: TGTGCCAGCAGTTCGGGGTATCCTATGGGCTACACCTTC; CDR3aa: CASSSGYPMGYTF; j_gene: TRBJ1-2; v_gene: TRBV28; d_gene: .; abundance: .
CDR3nt: TGTGCCAGCAGCCAAGATCTTTGGAGGTCACCCCTCCACTTT; CDR3aa: CASSQDLWRSPLHF; j_gene: TRBJ1-6; v_gene: TRBV3-1/TRBV3-2; d_gene: .; abundance: .
CDR3nt: TGCGCCAGCAGCCAACCGGGACTCCGCACAGATACGCAGTATTTT; CDR3aa: CASSQPGLRTDTQYF; j_gene: TRBJ2-3; v_gene: TRBV4-1; d_gene: .; abundance: .
CDR3nt: TGTGCCAGCGGCCCTGCGGGGCTCGGGTCAGAGACCCAGTACTTC; CDR3aa: CASGPAGLGSETQYF; j_gene: TRBJ2-5; v_gene: TRBV27; d_gene: .; abundance: .
CDR3nt: TGTGCCAGCAGCTTAGCTCTGCGTGCGAACTATGGCTACACCTTC; CDR3aa: CASSLALRANYGYTF; j_gene: TRBJ1-2; v_gene: TRBV7-2; d_gene: .; abundance: .
CDR3nt: TGTGCCAGCAGCACAGGGGGCACTGGCTACACCTTC; CDR3aa: CASSTGGTGYTF; j_gene: TRBJ1-2; v_gene: TRBV27; d_gene: TRBD1; abundance: .
CDR3nt: TGCGCCAGCAGCTCACAGGTATACAATGAGCAGTTCTTC; CDR3aa: CASSSQVYNEQFF; j_gene: TRBJ2-1; v_gene: TRBV5-1; d_gene: .; abundance: .
CDR3nt: TGCGCCAGCAGCCTGACAGGGGAGAATGAAAAACTGTTTTTT; CDR3aa: CASSLTGENEKLFF; j_gene: TRBJ1-4; v_gene: TRBV5-1; d_gene: TRBD1; abundance: .
CDR3nt: TGTGCCAGCAGTTACTTGCTCCGGGACAGGGGTAGGGGGTTCTTC; CDR3aa: CASSYLLRDRGRGFF; j_gene: TRBJ2-1; v_gene: TRBV6-2/TRBV6-3; d_gene: TRBD1; abundance: .
CDR3nt: TGTGCCACCAGCAGACCGGGACAGGGAAGATCGCAGTACTTC; CDR3aa: CATSRPGQGRSQYF; j_gene: TRBJ2-7; v_gene: TRBV15; d_gene: TRBD1; abundance: .
CDR3nt: TGTGCCAGCAGTTACTCCAACAATGAGCAGTTCTTC; CDR3aa: CASSYSNNEQFF; j_gene: TRBJ2-1; v_gene: TRBV6-6; d_gene: .; abundance: .
CDR3nt: TGCGCCAGCAGCTTGGCTATGGACTATCTGGAGACCCAGTACTTC; CDR3aa: CASSLAMDYLETQYF; j_gene: TRBJ2-5; v_gene: TRBV5-1; d_gene: .; abundance: .
CDR3nt: TGTGCCAGCAGCCCCCTCAGGTCAGCTACTGGGGCCAACGTCCTGACTTTC; CDR3aa: CASSPLRSATGANVLTF; j_gene: TRBJ2-6; v_gene: TRBV9; d_gene: .; abundance: .
CDR3nt: TGTGCCAGCAGCGTAGGCACTAGCGGGTTCACAGATACGCAGTATTTT; CDR3aa: CASSVGTSGFTDTQYF; j_gene: TRBJ2-3; v_gene: TRBV9; d_gene: TRBD2; abundance: .
CDR3nt: TGTGCCAGCAGCCCGGACAGGGCACGTTCACCCCTCCACTTT; CDR3aa: CASSPDRARSPLHF; j_gene: TRBJ1-6; v_gene: TRBV2; d_gene: TRBD1; abundance: .
CDR3nt: TGTGCCAGCTCAGAACAGTACGAGCAGTACTTC; CDR3aa: CASSEQYEQYF; j_gene: TRBJ2-7; v_gene: TRBV18; d_gene: .; abundance: .
CDR3nt: TGTGCCAACGATGGGACAGGGTTCAATGAGCAGTTCTTC; CDR3aa: CANDGTGFNEQFF; j_gene: TRBJ2-1; v_gene: TRBV2; d_gene: TRBD1; abundance: few